This T cell receptor (beta chain) was recovered during a study of T cells after yellow fever vaccination. This clonotype was seen only a few times. Antigen unknown. The 5'RACE template-switching step produced TCR cDNA and added a universal primer site and UMIs. MiXCR, applied by TCRdb to the 5' RACE reads, yields one record per CDR3 protein. The table lists some 350,000 distinct CDR3 sequences, around 10% of them singletons. The V gene lost 1 base and the J gene lost 10 bases, with 6 bases spanning the gap. CDR3 length: 11 amino acids. Germline CDR1 reads SEHNR; CDR2 reads FQNEAQ (reference sequence). Whole-study findings and limits: FACS-sorted repertoires could contain abundant clonotypes contaminating from the bulk population. The booster response re-showed most primary clones: approximately 95% CD4, more than 70% CD8.

The sequencing here drew on PBMCs, taken on the day of the first yellow fever vaccination. The TCR was taken from a man younger than 35 who received the YFV17D yellow fever vaccine. The chain is built from TRBV7-9 and TRBJ2-3; D uncertain. CDR3 protein: CASSLGMAQYF. The CDR3 region has the DNA TGTGCCAGCAGCTTAGGGATGGCGCAGTATTTT.